This T cell receptor beta chain was sequenced for a study of OX40 agonist ivuxolimab in advanced cancers. Overall study: Patients were dosed with the agonistic anti-OX40 (CD134) antibody ivuxolimab.

As to this clone: The antigen remains undetermined. The junction departs from the called germline gene at one end, perhaps through a read error.

The CDR3 runs 15 residues. The V gene's germline CDR1 is LGHNA and CDR2 YSLEER. Some clones are missing from TCRdb's copy, which holds only in-frame ones; the method was immunoSEQ multiplex PCR. The sample lists over 45,000 clones, 85% to 95% seen once, with around 18% in the top ten. Study observations and caveats: Partial responders at 0.1-3.0 mg/kg showed near-lowest clonal expansion. Averaging showed that CD8+ T cells had more expanded clones than CD4+ did.

The TCR was taken from an adult with an advanced solid tumor such as melanoma, head and neck, liver or kidney cancer. Specimen: CD4+ or CD8+ T cells sorted from blood, collected in a trial of the OX40 agonist ivuxolimab. This chain connects TRBV4-3 to TRBJ2-1, with TRBD1 matching over 7 bases. The CDR3 sequence: CASGQYRGLRNEQFF. DNA of the CDR3: TGCGCCAGCGGCCAGTACAGGGGTTTAAGGAATGAGCAGTTCTTC.